The 21 T cell receptor beta chains below come from one sample, sequenced in a study of cytomegalovirus exposure and HLA in healthy donors. Data came from immunoSEQ multiplex PCR; TCRdb stores just in-frame clones and leaves some out. The profile shows tens of thousands of clones, roughly 94% of them singletons. Sequenced material: PBMCs. These receptors all come from a woman between 18 and 29 years old in good health and CMV-seronegative.

The chain is built from TRBV7-8 and TRBJ1-5; 7 positions agree with TRBD1. With V trimmed by 4 bases and J by 0 bases, 9 bases remained unmatched. The CDR3 covers 17 residues. Germline CDR1 reads SGHVS; CDR2 reads FQNEAQ. The CDR3 reads CASSSGQARYSNQPQHF. In DNA form, the CDR3 reads TGTGCCAGCAGCTCCGGACAGGCCCGCTATAGCAATCAGCCCCAGCATTTT. The entire variable domain, with the rest obtained from reference TRBV7-8 and TRBJ1-5, is as follows: GAGVSQSPRYKVAKRGQDVALRCDPISGHVSLFWYQQALGQGPEFLTYFQNEAQLDKSGLPSDRFFAERPEGSVSTLKIQRTQQEDSAVYLCASSSGQARYSNQPQHFGDGTRLSIL.

The chain combines TRBV5-5 with TRBJ1-4; D unclear. This CDR3 comprises 16 residues. Trimming cost V 4 bases and J 3 bases, with 16 bases left between them. In germline, CDR1 is SGHKS, CDR2 YYEKEE (reference sequence). The CDR3 region is CASSTAHAGANEKLFF. CDR3 DNA sequence: TGTGCCAGCAGCACCGCCCACGCCGGGGCTAATGAAAAACTGTTTTTT.

DNA for the CDR3: TGTGCCAGCAGCGTAGATCCAGGGGTTCAGCCCCAGCATTTT. Protein product: CASSVDPGVQPQHF. The rearrangement joins TRBV9 to TRBJ1-5, with D maybe TRBD1 (6 bases). This CDR3 contains 14 residues. Deletions cut 0 bases from V and 6 bases from J, with 10 bases between. Per germline, CDR1 SGDLS and CDR2 YYNGEE.

This CDR3 reads CASSKGQGVFQPQHF. CDR3 sequence (DNA): TGTGCCAGCAGCAAGGGACAGGGGGTATTTCAGCCCCAGCATTTT. This chain joins TRBV5-6 and TRBJ1-5; 11 bases line up with TRBD1. The germline V gene has CDR1 SGHDT and CDR2 YYEEEE. Losses at the gene ends were 4 bases for V and 6 bases for J; bases not matched to a gene: 6. The CDR3 contains 15 residues.

The chain joins TRBV4-1 to TRBJ1-2; 7 bases are a match to TRBD1. Trimming at V came to 1 base and at J to 2 bases, leaving 4 bases not matched to a gene. The CDR3 loop spans 15 amino acids. Germline V gene data show CDR1 as MGHRA and CDR2 as YSYEKL. CDR3 DNA: TGCGCCAGCAGCCAAGGGACAGGATCCAACTATGGCTACACCTTC. This codes for CASSQGTGSNYGYTF.

This chain connects TRBV4-1 to TRBJ1-2, with 10 bases identical to TRBD1. Losses at the gene ends were 2 bases for V and 11 bases for J; bases not matched to a gene: 14. The germline gives CDR1 MGHRA, CDR2 YSYEKL. This CDR3 region has 16 residues. The CDR3 sequence: CASSQPRQGATRGYTF. The CDR3 DNA reads TGCGCCAGCAGCCAACCACGACAGGGGGCTACCCGCGGGTACACCTTC.

The chain joins TRBV9 to TRBJ2-3, with D perhaps TRBD1 (6 bases). V was cut by 4 bases and J by 0 bases, with 12 bases left in between. CDR3 length: 15 amino acids. CDR1 and CDR2 (germline): SGDLS, YYNGEE. CDR3 sequence (DNA): TGTGCCAGCAGCATTCACAGGGCTAGCACAGATACGCAGTATTTT. This sequence encodes CASSIHRASTDTQYF.

The chain carries TRBV6-1 and TRBJ1-3; TRBD1 agrees at 9 bases. The CDR3 has 15 amino acids. V trimming: 4 bases; J trimming: 1 base; junction bases outside the gene matches: 2. CDR1 is MNHNS and CDR2 is SASEGT in the germline V gene. CDR3 protein: CASSVDRGSGNTIYF. CDR3 DNA sequence: TGTGCCAGCAGTGTCGACAGGGGGTCTGGAAACACCATATATTTT.

The chain joins TRBV27 to TRBJ1-2, with 9 bases lining up with TRBD1. V lost 5 bases and J lost 10; bases outside the gene matches: 14. The CDR3 runs to 15 residues. Germline V gene data show CDR1 as MNHEY and CDR2 as SMNVEV (reference sequence). CDR3 sequence reads: CASSTRPGTGKNYTF. CDR3 bases: TGTGCCAGCAGTACCAGACCCGGGACAGGGAAAAACTACACCTTC.

V is TRBV19 and J is TRBJ1-6; weak D call: TRBD1 (5 bases). CDR3 length: 14 amino acids. Germline V CDR1 and CDR2: LNHDA, SQIVND (reference sequence). The ends were cut back, 5 bases at V and 11 bases at J, with 16 bases in the middle. CDR3 sequence reads: CASSPLGRGAPLHF. For the CDR3, the DNA is TGTGCCAGTAGTCCCCTCGGGCGGGGGGCACCCCTCCACTTT.

This clone was observed a single time. The V gene is TRBV6-6, the J gene TRBJ2-2, with D maybe TRBD2 (6 bases). This CDR3 has 14 amino acids. Germline V gene sequence: CDR1 MNHNY, CDR2 SVGAGI (reference sequence). V was shortened by 6 bases and J by 4 bases, with 12 bases between the two germline ends. CDR3 amino acids: CASRVEGATGELFF. The CDR3 DNA sequence: TGTGCCAGCAGAGTGGAGGGCGCCACCGGGGAGCTGTTTTTT.

The chain is built from TRBV9 and TRBJ1-2; weak D call: TRBD1 (6 bases). CDR1 is SGDLS, CDR2 YYNGEE, per germline. CDR3 length equals 13 residues. The ends were cut back, 1 base at V and 7 bases at J, with 11 bases in the middle. Here the CDR3 reads CASSVPGQLGYTF. Written as DNA, the CDR3 is TGTGCCAGCAGCGTACCCGGACAGCTTGGCTACACCTTC.

The V gene is TRBV5-6, the J gene TRBJ2-3; D is unresolved. The CDR3 totals 16 residues. Germline CDR1 SGHDT, CDR2 YYEEEE. Trimming left V 2 bases short and J 3 bases short, with 16 bases between. CDR3 DNA: TGTGCCAGCAGCTTACTGACAAGCCAGCTGACAGATACGCAGTATTTT. Its translation: CASSLLTSQLTDTQYF.

The V call is TRBV2, the J call TRBJ2-3; D is perhaps TRBD1 (6 bases). The germline CDR1 and CDR2 sequences are SNHLY and FYNNEI. Between the trimmed V and J ends, which lost 6 bases and 3 bases, there was a span of 19 bases. CDR3 size: 16 residues. CDR3 sequence reads: CASSPRTGSRTDTQYF. The CDR3 DNA is TGTGCCAGCAGCCCCCGAACAGGGAGTAGGACAGATACGCAGTATTTT.

The rearrangement joins TRBV6-1 to TRBJ1-5; D possibly corresponds to TRBD1 (5 bases). Germline CDR1 reads MNHNS; CDR2 reads SASEGT. The CDR3 runs to 15 residues. Trimming removed 2 bases at V and 5 bases at J, with 13 bases between. CDR3 bases: TGTGCCAGCAGTGAATCACACGGGGGTTATCAGCCCCAGCATTTT. Translation: CASSESHGGYQPQHF.

The gene calls are TRBV18 and TRBJ1-2; no definite D call. Germline CDR1 KGHSH, CDR2 LQKENI. V dropped 3 bases and J dropped 6 bases, with 5 bases sitting between them. This CDR3 has 11 residues. This chain's CDR3 is CASSPGDGYTF. The CDR3 region has the DNA TGTGCCAGCTCACCGGGAGATGGCTACACCTTC.

This chain joins TRBV11-2 and TRBJ2-5, with TRBD2 matching 11 bases. CDR3 length: 16 residues. With V trimmed by 5 bases and J by 5 bases, 10 bases remained unmatched. Germline V gives CDR1 SGHAT, CDR2 FQNNGV. The CDR3 is CASSPPTSGIRETQYF. As DNA, the CDR3 is TGTGCCAGCAGCCCTCCGACTAGCGGGATACGGGAGACCCAGTACTTC.

The CDR3 reads CASRPGAGQPQHF. CDR3 nucleotide sequence: TGTGCCAGCAGGCCAGGGGCGGGTCAGCCCCAGCATTTT. V is TRBV6-5 and J is TRBJ1-5; D is possibly TRBD1 (6 bases). Germline values: CDR1 MNHEY, CDR2 SVGAGI. The CDR3 has 13 amino acids. V was cut by 6 bases and J by 6 bases, with 12 bases left in between.

V gene TRBV2 combines with J gene TRBJ1-1, with 7 nucleotides matching TRBD1. Per the germline V gene, CDR1 is SNHLY and CDR2 is FYNNEI. This CDR3 is built from 14 residues. The V segment lost 7 bases and the J segment 3 bases; nucleotides outside the gene matches: 8. CDR3 residues: CASTLSGTDTEAFF. CDR3 sequence (DNA): TGTGCCAGCACCCTCTCCGGGACAGACACTGAAGCTTTCTTT.

The chain combines TRBV2 with TRBJ2-1; possibly TRBD2 for D (5 bases). Trimming stripped 6 bases from V and 6 bases from J, with 15 bases between. CDR1 and CDR2 from the germline V gene are SNHLY and FYNNEI. The length of the CDR3 is 14 residues. The CDR3 sequence: CASSGPRRPNEQFF. For the CDR3, the DNA is TGTGCCAGCAGCGGGCCGCGGAGGCCCAATGAGCAGTTCTTC. Looking up the rest from reference TRBV2 and TRBJ2-1 gives the full variable domain: EPEVTQTPSHQVTQMGQEVILRCVPISNHLYFYWYRQILGQKVEFLVSFYNNEISEKSEIFDDQFSVERPDGSNFTLKIRSTKLEDSAMYFCASSGPRRPNEQFFGPGTRLTVL.

This chain uses TRBV11-2 with TRBJ2-7; D perhaps matches TRBD2 (6 bases). This CDR3 spans 12 amino acids. Germline loops: CDR1 SGHAT, CDR2 FQNNGV. V gave up 4 bases and J gave up 7 bases, with 11 bases separating them. The DNA for the CDR3 is TGTGCCAGCAGCTCCGCGGGGAGAGAGCAGTACTTC. Amino acids: CASSSAGREQYF.